A single sample gave rise to the 13 T cell receptor beta chains below, sequenced in a study of T cells in localized non-small cell lung cancer. Produced via immunoSEQ multiplex PCR; TCRdb's table is partial and in-frame only. This sample has 20,000 to 25,000 clones; 75% to 90% occur once, and the top ten carry more than 20%. The sample consisted of peripheral blood, taken before any cancer treatment. These receptors came from a man aged 35 to 69 with stage I squamous cell lung carcinoma.

The chain combines TRBV7-9 with TRBJ2-1, with D possibly TRBD1 on 5 matching bases. Trimming took off 6 bases at V and 4 bases at J, with 16 bases between the two ends. Per germline, CDR1 SEHNR and CDR2 FQNEAQ (reference sequence). The CDR3 covers 15 residues. The CDR3, as DNA: TGTGCCAGCAGTCCAGCCTGGGGCAATTACAATGAGCAGTTCTTC. This translates into CASSPAWGNYNEQFF.

V and J are TRBV5-1 and TRBJ2-1, with TRBD2 identical over 9 bases. CDR1 is SGHRS, CDR2 YFSETQ, per germline. The CDR3 consists of 15 residues. Trimming took 6 bases from V and 4 from J; bases not matched to a gene: 8. CDR3 loop: CASNGEAGGYNEQFF. The CDR3 nucleotides are TGCGCCAGCAATGGGGAAGCGGGGGGTTACAATGAGCAGTTCTTC.

This clone was counted only a few times. V gene TRBV15 combines with J gene TRBJ2-7; D may be TRBD2 (6 bases). CDR1 is LNHNV and CDR2 is YYDKDF in the germline V gene (reference sequence). With 5 bases removed from V and 2 bases from J, the gap between germline ends came to 16 bases. The CDR3 extends over 15 amino acids. CDR3 DNA: TGTGCCACCAGCTATGGAGCGGGTTTACCCTACGAGCAGTACTTC. It is translated as CATSYGAGLPYEQYF.

The chain recombines TRBV4-1 with TRBJ1-4; 10 positions agree with TRBD1. The CDR3 has 15 residues. The J segment lost 7 bases and the V segment lost 4 bases, leaving 6 bases of the junction unmatched. CDR1 is MGHRA, CDR2 YSYEKL, per germline. The CDR3 nucleotides are TGCGCCAGCAGCCCCAGGACAGGGGGGGTTGAAAAACTGTTTTTT. Its translation: CASSPRTGGVEKLFF.

The gene calls are TRBV7-9 and TRBJ1-5, with D possibly being TRBD1 (6 bases). The germline V gene encodes CDR1 SEHNR and CDR2 FQNEAQ (reference sequence). The CDR3 totals 14 residues. V was shortened by 5 bases and J by 4 bases, with 12 bases between the two germline ends. CDR3 sequence (DNA): TGTGCCAGCAGCCGGACAGAGATAAATCAGCCCCAGCATTTT. It yields the protein CASSRTEINQPQHF.

This clone appeared once. V gene TRBV6-5 combines with J gene TRBJ1-6; D unclear. V was pared by 3 bases and J by 9 bases, with 15 bases between. The CDR3 is made up of 15 amino acids. Germline CDR1 reads MNHEY; CDR2 reads SVGAGI. The CDR3 loop reads CASSYGFQVGSPLHF. The CDR3 DNA reads TGTGCCAGCAGTTATGGGTTCCAGGTTGGTTCACCCCTCCACTTT.

The chain joins TRBV7-2 to TRBJ2-7; no definite D call. The CDR3 consists of 13 residues. The V end was cut by 1 base, the J end by 0 bases, with 4 bases between. From germline, CDR1 is SGHTA and CDR2 FQGNSA. CDR3: CASSLGISYEQYF. CDR3 bases: TGTGCCAGCAGCTTAGGTATCTCCTACGAGCAGTACTTC.

The genes are TRBV5-1 and TRBJ2-3, with 10 bases that match TRBD2. The CDR3 loop spans 17 amino acids. The V segment lost 0 bases and the J segment 4 bases; nucleotides outside the gene matches: 8. Germline-derived CDR1 and CDR2 are SGHRS and YFSETQ. The CDR3 DNA sequence: TGCGCCAGCAGCTTGGACCCGGGTAGCGGGGGGTCAGATACGCAGTATTTT. This encodes CASSLDPGSGGSDTQYF.

This clone came up once. The rearrangement joins TRBV28 to TRBJ1-1; D gene uncertain. Per the germline V gene, CDR1 is MDHEN and CDR2 is SYDVKM. This CDR3 has 11 amino acids. Trimming shortened V by 1 base and J by 7 bases, and 4 bases separated the two germline ends. CDR3 nucleotide sequence: TGTGCCAGCAGTTTATCGGTTGAAGCTTTCTTT. Its translation: CASSLSVEAFF.

J is TRBJ2-3 and V is TRBV20-1; D is unclear. The germline V gene encodes CDR1 DFQATT and CDR2 SNEGSKA (reference sequence). With 6 bases removed from V and 7 bases from J, the gap between germline ends came to 11 bases. This CDR3 has 11 residues. Here the CDR3 reads CSAERTNTQYF. The CDR3, as DNA: TGCAGTGCGGAAAGGACGAATACGCAGTATTTT.

The V gene is TRBV5-1, the J gene TRBJ2-1, with TRBD1 identical over 8 bases. The CDR3 is 15 amino acids. The J segment lost 6 bases and the V segment lost 0 bases, leaving 5 bases of the junction unmatched. The germline V gene has CDR1 SGHRS and CDR2 YFSETQ. CDR3 DNA sequence: TGCGCCAGCAGCTTGGTGCCAGGGGGCTTCAATGAGCAGTTCTTC. Protein: CASSLVPGGFNEQFF.

The chain joins TRBV7-8 to TRBJ2-5, with TRBD1 matching over 7 bases. This CDR3 spans 15 amino acids. CDR1 SGHVS and CDR2 FQNEAQ come from the germline V gene. V shed 4 bases and J 5 bases; nucleotides not matched to a gene: 10. CDR3 nucleotides: TGTGCCAGCAGCTCCCCCGTGGGGACAGTGGAGACCCAGTACTTC. This sequence encodes CASSSPVGTVETQYF.

The chain links TRBV18 to TRBJ1-3; 7 bases map to TRBD1. The CDR3 runs to 16 residues. The germline gives CDR1 KGHSH, CDR2 LQKENI. Unmatched junction bases numbered 6, after V lost 3 bases and J lost 1 base. CDR3 coding DNA: TGTGCCAGCTCACCCGTATCAGGGGGGTCTGGAAACACCATATATTTT. Translating gives CASSPVSGGSGNTIYF.